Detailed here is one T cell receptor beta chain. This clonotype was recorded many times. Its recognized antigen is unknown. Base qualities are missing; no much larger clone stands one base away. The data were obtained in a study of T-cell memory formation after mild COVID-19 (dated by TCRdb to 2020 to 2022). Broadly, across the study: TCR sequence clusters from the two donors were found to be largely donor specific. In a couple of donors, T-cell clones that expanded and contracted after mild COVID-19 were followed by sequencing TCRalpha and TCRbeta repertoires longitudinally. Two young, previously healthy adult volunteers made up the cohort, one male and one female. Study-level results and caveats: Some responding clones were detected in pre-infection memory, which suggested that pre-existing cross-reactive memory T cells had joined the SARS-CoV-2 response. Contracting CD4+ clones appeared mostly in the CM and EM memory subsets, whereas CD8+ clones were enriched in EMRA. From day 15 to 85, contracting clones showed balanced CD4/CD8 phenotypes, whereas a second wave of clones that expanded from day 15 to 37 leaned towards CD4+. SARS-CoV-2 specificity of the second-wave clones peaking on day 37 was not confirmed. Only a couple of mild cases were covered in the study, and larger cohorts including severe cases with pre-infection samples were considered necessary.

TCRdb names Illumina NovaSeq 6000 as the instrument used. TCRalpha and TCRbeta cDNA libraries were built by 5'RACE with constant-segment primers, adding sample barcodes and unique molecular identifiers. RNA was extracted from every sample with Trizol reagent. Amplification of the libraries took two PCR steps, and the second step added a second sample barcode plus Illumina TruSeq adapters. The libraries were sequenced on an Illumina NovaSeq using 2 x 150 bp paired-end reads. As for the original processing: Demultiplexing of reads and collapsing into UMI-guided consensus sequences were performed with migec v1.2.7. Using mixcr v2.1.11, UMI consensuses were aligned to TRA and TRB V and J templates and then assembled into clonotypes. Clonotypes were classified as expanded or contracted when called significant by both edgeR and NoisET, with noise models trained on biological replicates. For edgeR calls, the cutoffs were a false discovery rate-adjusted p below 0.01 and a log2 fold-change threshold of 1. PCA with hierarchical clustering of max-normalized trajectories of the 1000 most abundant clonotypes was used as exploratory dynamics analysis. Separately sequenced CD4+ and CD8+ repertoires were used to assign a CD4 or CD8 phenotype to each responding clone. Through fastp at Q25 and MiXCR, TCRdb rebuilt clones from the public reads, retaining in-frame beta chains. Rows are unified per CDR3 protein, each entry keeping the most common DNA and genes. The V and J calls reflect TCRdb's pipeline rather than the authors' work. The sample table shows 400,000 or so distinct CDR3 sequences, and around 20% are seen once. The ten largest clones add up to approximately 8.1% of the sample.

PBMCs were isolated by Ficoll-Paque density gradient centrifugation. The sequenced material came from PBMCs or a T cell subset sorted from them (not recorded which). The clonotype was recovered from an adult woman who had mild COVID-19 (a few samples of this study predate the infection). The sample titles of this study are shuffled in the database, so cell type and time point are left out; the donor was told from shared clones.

CDR3 protein: CASSLAGNQETQYF. DNA sequence: TGCGCCAGCAGCTTGGCAGGGAACCAAGAGACCCAGTACTTC. Here the chain combines TRBV5-1 and TRBJ2-5; matching of 5 bases hints at TRBD1 as the D gene. Inclusive of the bounding cysteine and phenylalanine, the CDR3 is 14 residues long. Only the CDR3 DNA is retained, 42 bases long and in frame from the first base. From the germline V gene, CDR1 is SGHRS and CDR2 is YFSETQ. A distance of 6 bases separates the germline ends of V and J, which lose 0 bases and 0 bases respectively.